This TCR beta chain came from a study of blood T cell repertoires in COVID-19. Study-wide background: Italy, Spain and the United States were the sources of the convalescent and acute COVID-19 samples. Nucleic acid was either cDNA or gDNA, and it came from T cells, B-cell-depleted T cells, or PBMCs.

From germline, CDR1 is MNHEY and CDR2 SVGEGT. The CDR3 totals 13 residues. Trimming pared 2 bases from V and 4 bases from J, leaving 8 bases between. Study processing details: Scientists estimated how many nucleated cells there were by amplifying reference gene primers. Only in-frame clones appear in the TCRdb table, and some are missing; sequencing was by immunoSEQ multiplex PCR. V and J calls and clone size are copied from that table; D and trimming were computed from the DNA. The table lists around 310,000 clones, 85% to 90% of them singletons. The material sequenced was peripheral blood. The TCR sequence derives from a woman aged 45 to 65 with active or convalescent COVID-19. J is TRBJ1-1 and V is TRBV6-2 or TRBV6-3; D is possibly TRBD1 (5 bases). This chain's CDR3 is CASSYMGGTEAFF. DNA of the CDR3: TGTGCCAGCAGTTACATGGGGGGCACTGAAGCTTTCTTT.